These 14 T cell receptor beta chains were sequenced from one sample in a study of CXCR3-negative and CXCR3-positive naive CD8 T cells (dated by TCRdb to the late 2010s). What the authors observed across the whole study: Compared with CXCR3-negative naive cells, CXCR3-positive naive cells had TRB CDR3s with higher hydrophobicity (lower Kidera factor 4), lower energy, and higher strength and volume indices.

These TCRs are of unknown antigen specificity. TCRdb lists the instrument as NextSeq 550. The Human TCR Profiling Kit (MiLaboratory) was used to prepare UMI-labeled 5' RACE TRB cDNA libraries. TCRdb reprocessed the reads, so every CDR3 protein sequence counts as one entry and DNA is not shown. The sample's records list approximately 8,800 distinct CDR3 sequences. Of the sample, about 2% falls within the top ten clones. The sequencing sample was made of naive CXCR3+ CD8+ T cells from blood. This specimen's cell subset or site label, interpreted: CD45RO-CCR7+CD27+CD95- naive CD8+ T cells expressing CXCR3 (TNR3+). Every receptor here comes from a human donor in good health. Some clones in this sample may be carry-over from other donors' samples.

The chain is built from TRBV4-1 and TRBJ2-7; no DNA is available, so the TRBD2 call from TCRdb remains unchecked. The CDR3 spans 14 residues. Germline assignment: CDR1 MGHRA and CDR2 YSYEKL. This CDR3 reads CASSPPGPSEEQYF.

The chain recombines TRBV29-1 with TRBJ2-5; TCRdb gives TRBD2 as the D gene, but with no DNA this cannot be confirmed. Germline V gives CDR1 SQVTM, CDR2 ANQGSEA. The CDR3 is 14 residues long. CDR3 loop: CSVGHGQSPETQYF.

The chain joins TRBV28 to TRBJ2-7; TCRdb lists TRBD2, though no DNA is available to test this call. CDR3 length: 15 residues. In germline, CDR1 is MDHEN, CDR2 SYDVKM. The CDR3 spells CASSSPRTGAYEQYF.

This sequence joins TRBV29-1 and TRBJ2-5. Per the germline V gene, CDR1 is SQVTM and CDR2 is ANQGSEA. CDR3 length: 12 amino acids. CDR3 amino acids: CSGMLREETQYF. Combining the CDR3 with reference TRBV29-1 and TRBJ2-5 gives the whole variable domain SAVISQKPSRDICQRGTSLTIQCQVDSQVTMMFWYRQQPGQSLTLIATANQGSEATYESGFVIDKFPISRPNLTFSTLTVSNMSPEDSSIYLCSGMLREETQYFGPGTRLLVL.

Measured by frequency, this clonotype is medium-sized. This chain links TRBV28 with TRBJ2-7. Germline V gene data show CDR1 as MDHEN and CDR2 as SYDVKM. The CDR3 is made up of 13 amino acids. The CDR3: CASSFNPSYEQYF.

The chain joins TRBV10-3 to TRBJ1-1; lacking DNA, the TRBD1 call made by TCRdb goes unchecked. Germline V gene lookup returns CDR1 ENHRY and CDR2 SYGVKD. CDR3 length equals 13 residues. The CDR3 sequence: CASWTDMNTEAFF.

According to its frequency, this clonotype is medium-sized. This chain's CDR3 is CSVAGDNEQFF. The gene calls are TRBV29-1 and TRBJ2-1. This CDR3 region has 11 residues. Germline V gene sequence: CDR1 SQVTM, CDR2 ANQGSEA.

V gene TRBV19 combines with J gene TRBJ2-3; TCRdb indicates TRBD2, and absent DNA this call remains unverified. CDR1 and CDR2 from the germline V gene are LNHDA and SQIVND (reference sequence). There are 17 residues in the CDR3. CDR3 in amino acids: CASSYGLAGSSTDTQYF.

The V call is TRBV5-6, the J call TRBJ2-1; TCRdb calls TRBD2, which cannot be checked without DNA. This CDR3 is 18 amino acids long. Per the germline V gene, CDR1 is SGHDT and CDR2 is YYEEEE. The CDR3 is CASSPSPRPAGGRDEQFF.

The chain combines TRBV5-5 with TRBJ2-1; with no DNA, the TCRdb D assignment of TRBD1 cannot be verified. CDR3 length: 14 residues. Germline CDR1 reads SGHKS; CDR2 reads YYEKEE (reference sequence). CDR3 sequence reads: CASSLVGAYNEQFF.

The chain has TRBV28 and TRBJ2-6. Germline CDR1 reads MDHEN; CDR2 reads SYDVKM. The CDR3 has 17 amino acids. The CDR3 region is CASSLPGRLHGANVLTF.

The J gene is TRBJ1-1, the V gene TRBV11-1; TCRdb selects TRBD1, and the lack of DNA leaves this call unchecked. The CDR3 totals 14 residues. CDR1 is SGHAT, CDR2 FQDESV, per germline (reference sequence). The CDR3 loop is CASSLPQGQAVAFF.

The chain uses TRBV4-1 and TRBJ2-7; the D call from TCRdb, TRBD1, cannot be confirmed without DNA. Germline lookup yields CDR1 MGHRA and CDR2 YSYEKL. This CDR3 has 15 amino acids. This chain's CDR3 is CASSQTLGQSYEQYF.

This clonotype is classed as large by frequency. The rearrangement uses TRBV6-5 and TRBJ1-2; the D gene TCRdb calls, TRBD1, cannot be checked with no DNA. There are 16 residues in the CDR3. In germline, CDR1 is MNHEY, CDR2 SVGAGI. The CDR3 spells CASSPGSGQGVYGYTF.